The rows below give T cell receptor beta chains drawn from one sample of a study of STAT3 mutations in large granular lymphocyte leukemia. This table comes from immunoSEQ multiplex PCR, and its TCRdb copy is limited to in-frame clones, with some not included. The top ten clones hold approximately 28% of a sample with over 25,000 clones, roughly 80% of them seen once. The specimen was peripheral blood mononuclear cells. Every receptor here comes from a woman aged 45-65 years with T-cell large granular lymphocyte leukemia. Some clones in this sample may be carry-over from other donors' samples. CDR3s include the opening cysteine and the closing phenylalanine or tryptophan. Fields, in order: clone size, D gene, CDR3 length, J gene, V gene, CDR3 protein, CDR3 DNA. The D gene is left open where the match is weak. Clone size is stated in some rows and not others, as once, few, many or a class when expanded.

size: -; D: -; length: 13; J: TRBJ1-5; V: TRBV2; CDR3: CASTDTLTQPQHF; DNA: TGTGCCAGTACGGACACCCTCACTCAGCCCCAGCATTTT
size: -; D: -; length: 12; J: TRBJ2-7; V: TRBV5-1; CDR3: CASSLFPYEQYF; DNA: TGCGCCAGCAGCTTGTTCCCTTACGAGCAGTACTTC
size: -; D: -; length: 13; J: TRBJ2-5; V: TRBV7-9; CDR3: CASSSQGQETQYF; DNA: TGTGCCAGCAGCTCACAGGGCCAAGAGACCCAGTACTTC
size: -; D: -; length: 14; J: TRBJ2-7; V: TRBV7-9; CDR3: CASSLSGTGYEQYF; DNA: TGTGCCAGCAGCTTATCGGGGACTGGCTACGAGCAGTACTTC
size: few; D: TRBD2; length: 15; J: TRBJ2-3; V: TRBV19; CDR3: CASSSGTSGADTQYF; DNA: TGTGCCAGTAGTTCCGGGACTAGCGGCGCAGATACGCAGTATTTT
size: -; D: TRBD1; length: 16; J: TRBJ1-1; V: TRBV5-4; CDR3: CASSLQGAGRQAEAFF; DNA: TGTGCCAGCAGCCTACAGGGGGCGGGGCGGCAGGCTGAAGCTTTCTTT
size: few; D: -; length: 11; J: TRBJ1-5; V: TRBV10-3; CDR3: CAISEWGKRHF; DNA: TGTGCCATCAGTGAGTGGGGGAAGAGGCATTTT
size: -; D: TRBD1; length: 13; J: TRBJ1-2; V: TRBV28; CDR3: CASRAGGNYGYTF; DNA: TGTGCCAGCCGCGCAGGGGGAAACTATGGCTACACCTTC
size: -; D: TRBD1; length: 17; J: TRBJ1-5; V: TRBV27; CDR3: CASSKLAGQGTGQPQHF; DNA: TGTGCCAGCAGTAAATTGGCGGGACAGGGAACAGGGCAGCCCCAGCATTTT
size: once; D: TRBD2; length: 15; J: TRBJ2-3; V: TRBV19; CDR3: CASSRSGLSTDTQYF; DNA: TGTGCCAGTAGTCGTAGCGGGCTTAGCACAGATACGCAGTATTTT
size: -; D: -; length: 12; J: TRBJ1-1; V: TRBV11-2; CDR3: CASSGHAGEAFF; DNA: TGTGCCAGCAGCGGGCACGCCGGAGAAGCTTTCTTT
size: few; D: TRBD2; length: 16; J: TRBJ2-3; V: TRBV4-2; CDR3: CASSQVGAGGADTQYF; DNA: TGTGCCAGCAGCCAAGTGGGGGCGGGAGGGGCGGATACGCAGTATTTT
size: -; D: -; length: 16; J: TRBJ1-2; V: TRBV5-4; CDR3: CASSTFGDLLAYGYTF; DNA: TGTGCCAGCAGCACTTTTGGGGACTTACTGGCATATGGCTACACCTTC
size: -; D: TRBD2; length: 17; J: TRBJ2-2; V: TRBV18; CDR3: CASSPETGGRAAGELFF; DNA: TGTGCCAGCTCACCAGAGACCGGCGGGAGGGCTGCCGGGGAGCTGTTTTTT
size: -; D: TRBD1; length: 14; J: TRBJ1-1; V: TRBV6-5; CDR3: CASGGQGRNTEAFF; DNA: TGTGCCAGCGGGGGACAGGGTCGTAACACTGAAGCTTTCTTT
size: -; D: TRBD1; length: 18; J: TRBJ2-6; V: TRBV19; CDR3: CASSIGQGAPSGANVLTF; DNA: TGTGCCAGTAGTATAGGACAGGGGGCGCCCTCTGGGGCCAACGTCCTGACTTTC
size: -; D: -; length: 14; J: TRBJ1-1; V: TRBV5-1; CDR3: CASSLGGLGTEAFF; DNA: TGCGCCAGCAGCTTGGGGGGGCTCGGCACTGAAGCTTTCTTT
size: -; D: -; length: 12; J: TRBJ1-1; V: TRBV6-5; CDR3: CASSSPGLRAFF; DNA: TGTGCCAGCAGTTCCCCGGGACTGAGGGCTTTCTTT
size: -; D: TRBD2; length: 15; J: TRBJ2-5; V: TRBV10-3; CDR3: CAISDWLAGQETQYF; DNA: TGTGCCATCAGTGACTGGCTAGCGGGCCAAGAGACCCAGTACTTC
size: -; D: TRBD2; length: 15; J: TRBJ2-1; V: TRBV4-3; CDR3: CASSQDLAGDFEQFF; DNA: TGCGCCAGCAGCCAAGATCTAGCGGGAGATTTTGAGCAGTTCTTC
size: few; D: -; length: 15; J: TRBJ2-1; V: TRBV28; CDR3: CASSLQPVAANEQFF; DNA: TGTGCCAGCAGTTTACAACCCGTGGCAGCCAATGAGCAGTTCTTC
size: -; D: TRBD1; length: 15; J: TRBJ1-5; V: TRBV19; CDR3: CASNDRASGNQPQHF; DNA: TGTGCCAGTAACGACAGGGCGAGCGGCAATCAGCCCCAGCATTTT
size: -; D: -; length: 14; J: TRBJ1-5; V: TRBV6-5; CDR3: CASSPGRFNQPQHF; DNA: TGTGCCAGCAGCCCGGGACGGTTCAATCAGCCCCAGCATTTT
size: -; D: TRBD2; length: 17; J: TRBJ2-7; V: TRBV5-6; CDR3: CASSLDGGLGWLGEQYF; DNA: TGTGCCAGCAGCTTGGACGGAGGACTAGGCTGGTTAGGGGAGCAGTACTTC
size: -; D: -; length: 16; J: TRBJ2-3; V: TRBV9; CDR3: CASSASPHVPTDTQYF; DNA: TGTGCCAGCAGCGCCTCACCCCATGTACCCACAGATACGCAGTATTTT
size: once; D: -; length: 15; J: TRBJ1-2; V: TRBV28; CDR3: CASSRSTRVEYGYTF; DNA: TGTGCCAGCAGCAGATCCACCAGGGTGGAGTATGGCTACACCTTC
size: once; D: -; length: 15; J: TRBJ1-2; V: TRBV7-9; CDR3: CASSPLAVSIYGYTF; DNA: TGTGCCAGCAGCCCCCTCGCGGTGAGCATCTATGGCTACACCTTC
size: -; D: TRBD1; length: 14; J: TRBJ1-2; V: TRBV28; CDR3: CASSSPRRGYGYTF; DNA: TGTGCCAGCAGCTCGCCCCGCAGGGGGTATGGCTACACCTTC
size: -; D: -; length: 18; J: TRBJ2-3; V: TRBV5-1; CDR3: CASSLEFRLPGQADTQYF; DNA: TGCGCCAGCAGCTTGGAATTTAGGCTACCCGGTCAGGCAGATACGCAGTATTTT
size: -; D: -; length: 13; J: TRBJ1-4; V: TRBV5-6; CDR3: CASSVRVNEKLFF; DNA: TGTGCCAGCAGCGTGCGGGTCAATGAAAAACTGTTTTTT
size: -; D: -; length: 14; J: TRBJ2-3; V: TRBV6-1; CDR3: CASREVSGSDTQYF; DNA: TGTGCCAGCAGGGAGGTCAGTGGGTCAGATACGCAGTATTTT
size: -; D: -; length: 14; J: TRBJ2-4; V: TRBV5-1; CDR3: CASSLGQSKNIQYF; DNA: TGCGCCAGCAGCTTGGGCCAGTCGAAAAACATTCAGTACTTC
size: few; D: -; length: 11; J: TRBJ2-7; V: TRBV14; CDR3: CASSHTYEQYF; DNA: TGTGCCAGCAGCCACACATACGAGCAGTACTTC
size: few; D: -; length: 12; J: TRBJ1-1; V: TRBV5-1; CDR3: CASSLAGIEAFF; DNA: TGCGCCAGCAGCTTAGCAGGGATTGAAGCTTTCTTT
size: -; D: TRBD2; length: 15; J: TRBJ2-1; V: TRBV19; CDR3: CASSSAGGPYNEQFF; DNA: TGTGCCAGTAGTTCAGCGGGAGGGCCCTACAATGAGCAGTTCTTC
size: -; D: -; length: 13; J: TRBJ2-3; V: TRBV29-1; CDR3: CSDYPSFTDTQYF; DNA: TGCAGCGACTACCCCTCATTTACAGATACGCAGTATTTT
size: -; D: TRBD1; length: 16; J: TRBJ2-3; V: TRBV7-9; CDR3: CASSLGSGTGDDTQYF; DNA: TGTGCCAGCAGCTTAGGTTCCGGGACAGGGGACGATACGCAGTATTTT
size: -; D: -; length: 12; J: TRBJ1-1; V: TRBV29-1; CDR3: CSAYTMNTEAFF; DNA: TGCAGCGCTTACACCATGAACACTGAAGCTTTCTTT
size: -; D: -; length: 9; J: TRBJ2-3; V: TRBV20-1; CDR3: CSVWDTQYF; DNA: TGCAGTGTATGGGATACGCAGTATTTT
size: -; D: TRBD2; length: 15; J: TRBJ2-5; V: TRBV27; CDR3: CASSSLAGYQETQYF; DNA: TGTGCCAGCAGTTCGTTAGCGGGGTACCAAGAGACCCAGTACTTC